Presented here are 12 T cell receptor beta chains from one specimen sequenced in a study of vaccination and CD4 T cells after COVID-19. No cognate antigen is known for these TCRs. The assay that was used to sequence DNA from cultured CD4+ T cells was the Oncomine TCR Beta short-read assay. TCRdb passed the PCR reads through MiXCR, listing each CDR3 protein once. Of more than 9,000 distinct CDR3 sequences listed, roughly 60% are singletons. The sample's treatment: 10-day PBMC culture with coronavirus spike peptide pools or control peptides (ViraFEST assay). Sequencing used CD4+ T cells from blood, cultured in vitro. These receptors all come from a human donor who had recovered from COVID-19.

The chain uses TRBV6-4 and TRBJ2-1; 9 bases agree with TRBD2. Germline V gene data show CDR1 as MRHNA and CDR2 as SNTAGT. The CDR3 contains 13 residues. The V segment lost 0 bases and the J segment 16 bases; nucleotides outside the gene matches: 7. CDR3: CASSDSSGSKVFF. CDR3 nucleotides: TGTGCCAGCAGTGACTCTAGCGGGAGTAAGGTTTTCTTC.

The genes are TRBV29-1 and TRBJ2-2; the D gene could be TRBD1 or TRBD2 (5 bases each). Germline CDR1 is SQVTM and CDR2 is ANQGSEA. Trimming stripped 6 bases from V and 1 base from J, with 12 bases between. The CDR3 extends over 14 amino acids. The DNA of the CDR3 is TGCAGCGTACCGGGACCCTTGAACACCGGGGAGCTGTTTTTT. Translation: CSVPGPLNTGELFF.

This clonotype was detected a few times. The rearrangement uses TRBV7-9 and TRBJ1-2; D call uncertain. The CDR3 consists of 16 residues. Trimming took 7 bases from V and 1 from J, leaving 19 bases between them. CDR1 is SEHNR, CDR2 FQNEAQ, per germline (reference sequence). CDR3 region: CASIDGKGLINYGYTF. The DNA for the CDR3 is TGTGCCAGCATCGATGGGAAGGGATTGATTAACTATGGCTACACCTTC.

The genes are TRBV2 and TRBJ1-5; 7 bases agree with TRBD1. This CDR3 is built from 14 residues. Per germline, CDR1 SNHLY and CDR2 FYNNEI. With V trimmed by 8 bases and J by 0 bases, 4 bases remained unmatched. As DNA, the CDR3 is TGTGCCAGCGGGGGACAGCTTAGCAATCAGCCCCAGCATTTT. This sequence encodes CASGGQLSNQPQHF. The whole variable domain, remainder taken from reference TRBV2 and TRBJ1-5, is EPEVTQTPSHQVTQMGQEVILRCVPISNHLYFYWYRQILGQKVEFLVSFYNNEISEKSEIFDDQFSVERPDGSNFTLKIRSTKLEDSAMYFCASGGQLSNQPQHFGDGTRLSIL.

The rearrangement joins TRBV6-1 to TRBJ2-4; D is possibly TRBD1 (5 bases). From germline, CDR1 is MNHNS and CDR2 SASEGT. The CDR3 contains 16 residues. The V and J ends lost 0 bases and 2 bases respectively, with 11 bases between them. As DNA, the CDR3 is TGTGCCAGCAGTGAAGCGGCGGCAGGGTCCAAAAACATTCAGTACTTC. It is translated as CASSEAAAGSKNIQYF.

The chain links TRBV4-1 to TRBJ1-5; TRBD1 is a possible D gene (5 bases). The V gene's germline CDR1 is MGHRA and CDR2 YSYEKL. Trimming shortened V by 0 bases and J by 6 bases, and 12 bases separated the two germline ends. This CDR3 spans 15 amino acids. The DNA of the CDR3 is TGCGCCAGCAGCCAAGAGTTGCAGGGCGGTCAGCCCCAGCATTTT. It yields the protein CASSQELQGGQPQHF.

The rearrangement links TRBV6-1 to TRBJ1-3, with D unresolved. V was clipped by 5 bases and J by 4 bases, with 9 bases between them. CDR1 and CDR2 (germline): MNHNS, SASEGT. The CDR3 has 13 residues. CDR3 residues: CASSRDGGNTIYF. Written as DNA, the CDR3 is TGTGCCAGCAGTCGCGACGGGGGAAACACCATATATTTT.

This clonotype was observed a handful of times. The V call is TRBV24-1, the J call TRBJ1-2; D is unclear. The CDR3 spans 13 residues. Germline loops: CDR1 KGHDR, CDR2 SFDVKD. The V and J ends lost 3 bases and 3 bases respectively, with 7 bases between them. Here the CDR3 reads CATSDPGYYGYTF. DNA of the CDR3: TGTGCCACCAGTGATCCTGGATACTATGGCTACACCTTC.

V gene TRBV28 combines with J gene TRBJ2-2; no firm D call. The CDR3 consists of 14 residues. The V and J ends lost 3 bases and 4 bases respectively, with 9 bases between them. CDR1 is MDHEN and CDR2 is SYDVKM in the germline V gene. The CDR3 loop is CASSFIQPTGELFF. CDR3 DNA sequence: TGTGCCAGCAGTTTTATTCAGCCCACCGGGGAGCTGTTTTTT. The whole variable domain, remainder taken from reference TRBV28 and TRBJ2-2, is DVKVTQSSRYLVKRTGEKVFLECVQDMDHENMFWYRQDPGLGLRLIYFSYDVKMKEKGDIPEGYSVSREKKERFSLILESASTNQTSMYLCASSFIQPTGELFFGEGSRLTVL.

V is TRBV5-1 and J is TRBJ2-1; tentative D call: TRBD2 (5 bases). The germline gives CDR1 SGHRS, CDR2 YFSETQ. The CDR3 loop spans 13 amino acids. The germline V and J ends were trimmed by 4 bases and 12 bases, with 17 bases remaining between them. DNA of the CDR3: TGCGCCAGCAGCCCCCTAAACGTACTAGTGCAGTTCTTC. Translating it yields CASSPLNVLVQFF.

By frequency in the sample, this clonotype is medium-sized. CDR3 bases: TGTGCCAGCAGTTCTCAGGCCGCTCCGGATACGCAGTATTTT. It specifies CASSSQAAPDTQYF. This chain links TRBV12-3 or TRBV12-4 with TRBJ2-3; no reliable D call. V lost 4 bases and J 6 bases, leaving 14 bases between the germline ends. The CDR3 length is 14 residues.

This chain joins TRBV4-2 and TRBJ2-7; no firm D call. The DNA end lines up better with TRBJ2-5; the J call may be wrong. CDR1 is LGHNA, CDR2 YNFKEQ, per germline. The CDR3 length is 16 residues. DNA for the CDR3: TGTGCCAGCAGCCAAGATGGATCCGGGCGCTCGGAGACCCAGTACTTC. It encodes CASSQDGSGRSETQYF.